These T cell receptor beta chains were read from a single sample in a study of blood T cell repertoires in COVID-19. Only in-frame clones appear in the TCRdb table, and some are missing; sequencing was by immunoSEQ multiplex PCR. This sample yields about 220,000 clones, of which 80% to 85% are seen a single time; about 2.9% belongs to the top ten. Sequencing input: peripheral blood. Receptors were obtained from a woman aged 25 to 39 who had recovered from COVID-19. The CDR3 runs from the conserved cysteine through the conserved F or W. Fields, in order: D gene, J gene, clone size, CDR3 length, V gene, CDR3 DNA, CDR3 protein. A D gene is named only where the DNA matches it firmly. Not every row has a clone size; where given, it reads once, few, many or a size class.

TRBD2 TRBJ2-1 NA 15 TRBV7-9 TGTGCCAGCAGCCCGGGACTAGCGGGAGTATGGGAGCAGTTCTTC CASSPGLAGVWEQFF
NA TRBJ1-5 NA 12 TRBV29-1 TGCAGCGTTGACCGGGATCATCAGCCCCAGCATTTT CSVDRDHQPQHF
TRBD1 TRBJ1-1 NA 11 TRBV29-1 TGCAGCGTCTTAGGACAGGGGGTGGCTTTCTTT CSVLGQGVAFF
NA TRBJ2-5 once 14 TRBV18 TGTGCCAGCTCCCACCCCTTGAGTGTACAGACCCAGTACTTC CASSHPLSVQTQYF
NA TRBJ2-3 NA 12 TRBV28 TGTGCCAGCAGCCGATTAGAAGATACGCAGTATTTT CASSRLEDTQYF
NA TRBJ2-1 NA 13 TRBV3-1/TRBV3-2 TGTGCCAGCAGCCCACAGTCCGGCGATGAGCAGTTCTTC CASSPQSGDEQFF
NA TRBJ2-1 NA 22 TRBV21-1 TGTGCCAGCAGCAAAGCGGGAGGACTAGCGGTTCCCCTGCCCCTCTCCTACAATGAGCAGTTCTTC CASSKAGGLAVPLPLSYNEQFF
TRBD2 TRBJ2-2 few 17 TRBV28 TGTGCCAGCAGTTTTCAAGCTAGCGGGAACCTCGGCGGGGAGCTGTTTTTT CASSFQASGNLGGELFF
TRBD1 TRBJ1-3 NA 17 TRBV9 TGTGCCAGCAGCCCCCCCCAGGGGGCCCCCTCTGGAAACACCATATATTTT CASSPPQGAPSGNTIYF
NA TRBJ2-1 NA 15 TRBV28 TGTGCCAGCAGTATACTCAGGGGAGAGGGCAATGAGCAGTTCTTC CASSILRGEGNEQFF
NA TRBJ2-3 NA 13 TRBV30 TGTGCCTGGGAGGGGGGGATGGCAGATACGCAGTATTTT CAWEGGMADTQYF
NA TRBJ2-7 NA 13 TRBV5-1 TGCGCCAGCAGCTTGGGTAGCGTCTACGAGCAGTACTTC CASSLGSVYEQYF
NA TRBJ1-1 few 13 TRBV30 TGTGCCTGGATCGGGGGGGCGAACACTGAAGCTTTCTTT CAWIGGANTEAFF
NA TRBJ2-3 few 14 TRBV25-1 TGTGCCAGCAGTGGCTCCCAGGGCACAGATACGCAGTATTTT CASSGSQGTDTQYF
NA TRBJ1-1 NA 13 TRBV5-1 TGCGCCAGCCGAGGTCCCATGAACACTGAAGCTTTCTTT CASRGPMNTEAFF
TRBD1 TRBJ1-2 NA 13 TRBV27 TGTGCCAGCAGTTTAGGACAGGACTATGGCTACACCTTC CASSLGQDYGYTF
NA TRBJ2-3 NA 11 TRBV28 TGTGCCAGCAGCCTTGGGGGGAGGCAGTATTTT CASSLGGRQYF
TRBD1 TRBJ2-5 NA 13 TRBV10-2 TGCGCCAGCAGTGAAACAGGGGGTATGATCCAGTACTTC CASSETGGMIQYF
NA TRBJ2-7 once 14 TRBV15 TGTGCCACCCAGGAGGGGCCAAGGCAAAACGAGCAGTACTTC CATQEGPRQNEQYF
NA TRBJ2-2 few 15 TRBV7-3 TGTGCCAGCAGCCCCCCGGGAGAGCAAACCGGGGAGCTGTTTTTT CASSPPGEQTGELFF
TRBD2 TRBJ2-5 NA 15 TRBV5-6 TGTGCCAGCAGCTTGGGGGTTAGCGGGAGAGAGACCCAGTACTTC CASSLGVSGRETQYF
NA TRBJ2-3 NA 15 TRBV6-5 TGTGCCAGCCGGGTCCGGGGGGCTTCCACAGATACGCAGTATTTT CASRVRGASTDTQYF
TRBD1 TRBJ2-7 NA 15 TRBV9 TGTGCCAGCAGCGTAGAGCGGGACAGGGTATACGAGCAGTACTTC CASSVERDRVYEQYF
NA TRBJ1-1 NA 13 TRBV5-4 TGTGCCAGCAGCTTGTCAGGGGCCCCTGAAGCTTTCTTT CASSLSGAPEAFF
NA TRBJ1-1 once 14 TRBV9 TGTGCCAGCAGCGAAGGAGAATGGGACACTGAAGCTTTCTTT CASSEGEWDTEAFF
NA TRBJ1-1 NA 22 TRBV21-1 TGTGCCAGCCACAAGGCCCCCCCGGGACACAGCGGTTTGGGGTATCGGAACACTGAAGCTTTCTTT CASHKAPPGHSGLGYRNTEAFF
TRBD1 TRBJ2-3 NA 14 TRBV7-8 TGTGCCAGCAGCACCCGGACAGGGACAGATACGCAGTATTTT CASSTRTGTDTQYF
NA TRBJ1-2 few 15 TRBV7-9 TGTGCCAGCAGCCGTCCCGGGGGAGGCGACTATGGCTACACCTTC CASSRPGGGDYGYTF
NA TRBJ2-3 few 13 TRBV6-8 TGTGCCAGCAGTCCACCGGAGACAGATACGCAGTATTTT CASSPPETDTQYF
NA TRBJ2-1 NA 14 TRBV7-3 TGTGCCAGCAGCTTTGGTAGGGGGGGCGGTGAGCAGTTCTTC CASSFGRGGGEQFF
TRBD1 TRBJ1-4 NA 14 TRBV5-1 TGCGCCAGCAGCCCCGGGACAGATAATGAAAAACTGTTTTTT CASSPGTDNEKLFF
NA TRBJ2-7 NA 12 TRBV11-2 TGTGCCAGCAGCTTACTTACCTACGAGCAGTACTTC CASSLLTYEQYF
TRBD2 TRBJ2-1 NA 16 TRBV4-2 TGTGCCAGCAGCCAAGTCCTAGCGGGTACCTACAATGAGCAGTTCTTC CASSQVLAGTYNEQFF
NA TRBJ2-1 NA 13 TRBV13 TGTGCCAGCAGAAGGACTTACAACAATGAGCAGTTCTTC CASRRTYNNEQFF
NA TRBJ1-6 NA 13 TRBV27 TGTGCCAGCAGTTTAAATGCGGATTCACCCCTCCACTTT CASSLNADSPLHF
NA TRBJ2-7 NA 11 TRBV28 TGTGCCAGCAACATAAGGAGAATCTGGTACTTC CASNIRRIWYF
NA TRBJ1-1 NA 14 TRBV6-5 TGTGCCATGCGATGGGGGGTTGCGAACACTGAAGCTTTCTTT CAMRWGVANTEAFF
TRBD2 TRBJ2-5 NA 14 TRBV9 TGTGCCAGCAGCGTCGGACTAGGCGGGGAGACCCAGTACTTC CASSVGLGGETQYF
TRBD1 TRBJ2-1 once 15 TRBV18 TGTGCCAGCTCACTCAGACAGGGAACCTACAATGAGCAGTTCTTC CASSLRQGTYNEQFF
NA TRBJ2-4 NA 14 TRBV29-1 TGCAGCGTTGAAGAGGGGGCCGCCAAAAACATTCAGTACTTC CSVEEGAAKNIQYF
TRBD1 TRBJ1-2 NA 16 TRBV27 TGTGCCAGCAGTTTATCCCAGGGGGCGTATAACTATGGCTACACCTTC CASSLSQGAYNYGYTF
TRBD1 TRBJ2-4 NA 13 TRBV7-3 TGTGCCAGCAGCACACGGACAGGGTGGTTCGCGTACTTC CASSTRTGWFAYF
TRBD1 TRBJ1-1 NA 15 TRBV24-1 TGTGCCACCAGTGACCGGGACAGAAAGAACACTGAAGCTTTCTTT CATSDRDRKNTEAFF
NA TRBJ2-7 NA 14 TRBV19 TGTGCCAGTAGCGCCGGGACTTGGCCCCTCGAGCAGTACTTC CASSAGTWPLEQYF
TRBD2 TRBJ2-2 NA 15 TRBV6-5 TGTGCCAGCAGTTCCGGCGGGAGCACGGGCGGGGAGCTGTTTTTT CASSSGGSTGGELFF
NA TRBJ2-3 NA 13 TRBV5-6 TGTGCCAGCAGCTTGCGGGAGACAGATACGCAGTATTTT CASSLRETDTQYF
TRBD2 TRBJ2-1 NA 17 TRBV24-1 TGTGCCACCAGTGACCACAGGACTAGCGGAACCTACAATGAGCAGTTCTTC CATSDHRTSGTYNEQFF
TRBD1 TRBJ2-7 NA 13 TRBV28 TGTGCCAGCAGATTGGGACAGGACTACGAGCAGTACTTC CASRLGQDYEQYF
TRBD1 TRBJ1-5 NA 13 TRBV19 TGTGCCAGTAGTCACAGGGGGAATCAGCCCCAGCATTTT CASSHRGNQPQHF
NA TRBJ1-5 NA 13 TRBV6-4 TGTGCCAGCATATTTGGGGGCAACCAGCCCCAGCATTTT CASIFGGNQPQHF
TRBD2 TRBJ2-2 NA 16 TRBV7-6 TGTGCCAGCAGACTAGAGCGGGAGTGGGACACCGGGGAGCTGTTTTTT CASRLEREWDTGELFF
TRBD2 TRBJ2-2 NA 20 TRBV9 TGTGCCAGCAGCCCGCCCGGGACTAGCGGGAGTGGTACGAACACCGGGGAGCTGTTTTTT CASSPPGTSGSGTNTGELFF